Below are 23 T cell receptor beta chains sequenced from a single sample in a study of Ad26.COV2.S vaccination and SARS-CoV-2 variants. Stated treatment: 15 to 20 received Ad26.COV2.S at low or high dose, single or two shots; roughly 5 received placebo; per-sample allocation not given. Day 63 after the first vaccine or placebo injection was the time point for sampling. Assay: immunoSEQ multiplex PCR; the TCRdb copy retains only in-frame clones and omits some. The repertoire has over 450,000 clones, about 88% of them found once; the top ten carry about 1.5%. The sequences come from peripheral blood, collected in a trial of Ad26.COV2.S vaccine versus placebo. The receptors were gathered from a person aged 18-65 years who received the Ad26.COV2.S COVID-19 vaccine or a placebo.

The chain is built from TRBV5-1 and TRBJ1-5; D might be TRBD1 (5 bases). V shed 0 bases and J shed 3 bases, with 7 bases lying between them. CDR3 length equals 14 residues. Germline assignment: CDR1 SGHRS and CDR2 YFSETQ. CDR3 sequence reads: CASSLDGHNQPQHF. The CDR3 nucleotides read TGCGCCAGCAGCTTGGATGGACACAATCAGCCCCAGCATTTT.

The chain is built from TRBV2 and TRBJ1-3; 8 positions agree with TRBD1. Trimming took 6 bases from V and 0 from J; bases not matched to a gene: 7. The CDR3 loop spans 16 amino acids. CDR1 is SNHLY and CDR2 is FYNNEI in the germline V gene. In DNA form, the CDR3 reads TGTGCCAGCAGCCTTTCAGGGGGCGGCTCTGGAAACACCATATATTTT. This translates into CASSLSGGGSGNTIYF.

Note on this clone: The same CDR3 can be traced to other DNA sequences in this sample. The chain carries TRBV15 and TRBJ1-5; D might be TRBD1 (6 bases). V gave up 0 bases and J gave up 7 bases, with 10 bases separating them. The CDR3 contains 14 residues. From germline, CDR1 is LNHNV and CDR2 YYDKDF (reference sequence). The chain's CDR3 is CATSRDRGNQPQHF. In DNA form, the CDR3 reads TGTGCCACCAGCAGAGACAGGGGAAACCAGCCCCAGCATTTT.

Details on this clone: Given a much more abundant clone one base away, this may be a read error. The V call is TRBV11-3, the J call TRBJ2-7; D may match TRBD1 or TRBD2 (6 bases each). Deletions cut 3 bases from V and 5 bases from J, with 8 bases between. CDR1 SGHNT and CDR2 YENEEA come from the germline V gene. CDR3 size: 12 residues. The CDR3 reads CASSLGGNEQYF. The CDR3 nucleotides are TGTGCCAGCAGCTTGGGGGGCAACGAGCAGTACTTC.

The chain has TRBV5-1 and TRBJ2-1, with TRBD2 matching over 11 bases. Trimming at V came to 4 bases and at J to 7 bases, leaving 10 bases not matched to a gene. The V gene's germline CDR1 is SGHRS and CDR2 YFSETQ. This CDR3 contains 16 residues. CDR3: CASSPPGLAAWNEQFF. CDR3 sequence (DNA): TGCGCCAGCAGCCCCCCGGGACTAGCGGCATGGAATGAGCAGTTCTTC.

The V and J genes are TRBV5-8 and TRBJ1-2; 7 nucleotides line up with TRBD1. V lost 4 bases, J lost 4 bases, and 7 bases stayed unmatched. The germline V gene has CDR1 SGHTS and CDR2 YDEGEE. The length of the CDR3 is 14 residues. For the CDR3, the DNA is TGTGCCAGCAGCAACAAACAGGGGATCTATGGCTACACCTTC. Translation gives CASSNKQGIYGYTF.

This chain uses TRBV10-2 with TRBJ2-1; possible D gene TRBD2, 6 bases. The CDR3 has 19 residues. CDR1 and CDR2 (germline): WSHSY, SAAADI. Trimming left V 4 bases short and J 3 bases short, with 25 bases between. This CDR3 is CASSASSPSAAGGYNEQFF. The CDR3 nucleotides are TGCGCCAGCAGTGCGTCAAGTCCTAGCGCGGCAGGAGGCTACAATGAGCAGTTCTTC.

J is TRBJ1-5 and V is TRBV10-3; TRBD1 matches 8 bases. Looked up from germline, CDR1 is ENHRY and CDR2 is SYGVKD. This CDR3 region has 14 residues. Germline trimming cut 6 bases from V and 7 bases from J; bases unmatched to any gene: 8. The CDR3 DNA sequence: TGTGCCATCAGCCACGGACAGGGTCACCAGCCCCAGCATTTT. This encodes CAISHGQGHQPQHF.

The chain links TRBV7-9 to TRBJ2-5; D unresolved. Germline V CDR1 and CDR2: SEHNR, FQNEAQ (reference sequence). The CDR3 is made up of 12 amino acids. The V and J ends lost 5 bases and 5 bases respectively, with 9 bases between them. The CDR3 nucleotides read TGTGCCAGCAGCAGGCAGTTGGAGACCCAGTACTTC. Amino acid sequence: CASSRQLETQYF.

This chain connects TRBV29-1 to TRBJ2-5, with 12 bases identical to TRBD2. V was clipped by 4 bases and J by 2 bases; unmatched bases: 14. This CDR3 is 18 amino acids long. CDR1 and CDR2 (germline): SQVTM, ANQGSEA. CDR3 nucleotide sequence: TGCAGCGTTGGGGGGCTGGGACTAGCGGGTAAAGAGCAAGAGACCCAGTACTTC. It yields the protein CSVGGLGLAGKEQETQYF.

This chain joins TRBV11-2 and TRBJ1-1; no reliable D call. Germline CDR1 SGHAT, CDR2 FQNNGV. The CDR3 is 16 amino acids. Trimming pared 0 bases from V and 6 bases from J, leaving 17 bases between. The CDR3 protein is CASSLDSGIRAAEAFF. CDR3 DNA sequence: TGTGCCAGCAGCTTAGACAGTGGCATCCGCGCCGCTGAAGCTTTCTTT.

The rearrangement joins TRBV27 to TRBJ2-7; TRBD2 matches at 13 bases. V was pared by 5 bases and J by 6 bases, with 10 bases of the junction left unmatched. The CDR3 spans 16 residues. The germline V gene encodes CDR1 MNHEY and CDR2 SMNVEV (reference sequence). CDR3 coding DNA: TGTGCCAGCAGTGAAAAAGGACTAGCGGGAGTTCGCGAGCAGTACTTC. Translation: CASSEKGLAGVREQYF.

As concerns this clone: This CDR3 is also generated by other DNA sequences in the sample. V is TRBV19 and J is TRBJ2-1; D is unresolved. Trimming cost V 2 bases and J 0 bases, with 5 bases left between them. The length of the CDR3 is 14 residues. From germline, CDR1 is LNHDA and CDR2 SQIVND (reference sequence). The CDR3 here is CASSIPHSYNEQFF. The CDR3 nucleotides are TGTGCCAGTAGTATACCCCACTCCTACAATGAGCAGTTCTTC.

This chain's CDR3 is CASSQPGSRHEKLFF. The CDR3 DNA follows: TGTGCCAGCAGCCAACCAGGGAGCCGTCATGAAAAACTGTTTTTT. The V call is TRBV5-4, the J call TRBJ1-4; D might be TRBD1 (5 bases). Germline CDR1 SGHNT, CDR2 YYREEE (reference sequence). The V gene lost 4 bases and the J gene lost 6 bases, with 16 bases spanning the gap. This CDR3 has 15 amino acids.

DNA of the CDR3: TGCTTGGCAGGGACGAGGACTGAAGCTTTCTTT. It yields the protein CLAGTRTEAFF. The chain links TRBV20-1 to TRBJ1-1, with D tentatively TRBD1 (5 bases). This CDR3 comprises 11 residues. CDR1 is DFQATT and CDR2 is SNEGSKA in the germline V gene (reference sequence).

This chain links TRBV11-2 with TRBJ1-1, with no clear D. Trimming removed 5 bases from V and 6 bases from J, with 7 bases in between. The CDR3 length is 11 residues. The V gene's germline CDR1 is SGHAT and CDR2 FQNNGV. The CDR3 loop reads CASSPRAEAFF. The CDR3 DNA sequence: TGTGCCAGCAGCCCCCGGGCTGAAGCTTTCTTT.

In this sample, this clone turned up once. This chain uses TRBV29-1 with TRBJ1-2; D ambiguous. The CDR3 runs to 8 residues. Germline CDR1 is SQVTM and CDR2 is ANQGSEA. Trimming left V 4 bases short and J 7 bases short, with 1 base between. The CDR3 here is CSVGGYTF. The CDR3 coding sequence is TGCAGCGTTGGTGGCTACACCTTC.

The chain has TRBV5-1 and TRBJ2-5; 9 bases map to TRBD2. Per germline, CDR1 SGHRS and CDR2 YFSETQ. This CDR3 comprises 14 residues. Trimming removed 6 bases from V and 1 base from J; junction bases left unmatched: 4. In nucleotides, the CDR3 is TGCGCCAGCAACCCTAGCGGGGTCCAAGAGACCCAGTACTTC. Its protein is CASNPSGVQETQYF.

This sequence joins TRBV6-1 and TRBJ1-2; TRBD1 matches at 8 bases. Germline assignment: CDR1 MNHNS and CDR2 SASEGT. The trim removed 3 bases at V and 0 bases at J, leaving 15 bases unmatched. This CDR3 has 19 amino acids. The CDR3 nucleotides read TGTGCCAGCAGTGACAGAGACAGGGGATTCATCCGCACTAACTATGGCTACACCTTC. Translation gives CASSDRDRGFIRTNYGYTF.

The rearrangement uses TRBV19 and TRBJ2-1; D gene ambiguous. V was clipped by 1 base and J by 1 base, with 8 bases between them. Per germline, CDR1 LNHDA and CDR2 SQIVND (reference sequence). The CDR3 loop spans 15 amino acids. The CDR3 is CASSIASESYNEQFF. The CDR3 region has the DNA TGTGCCAGTAGTATAGCGTCTGAATCCTACAATGAGCAGTTCTTC.

The chain recombines TRBV12-3 or TRBV12-4 with TRBJ1-2; a possible D gene is TRBD1 (5 bases). The CDR3 is 12 amino acids. With 5 bases removed from V and 8 bases from J, the gap between germline ends came to 12 bases. CDR3 DNA sequence: TGTGCCAGCAGTCCAGGGTTGGGGGGCTACACCTTC. Protein product: CASSPGLGGYTF.

This chain connects TRBV20-1 to TRBJ1-6; D gene uncertain. Germline V gene lookup returns CDR1 DFQATT and CDR2 SNEGSKA (reference sequence). V lost 5 bases, J lost 5 bases, and 4 bases lay in between. This CDR3 is built from 11 residues. The CDR3 DNA sequence: TGCAGTGCTGGGGATAATTCACCCCTCCACTTT. Its translation is CSAGDNSPLHF.

The chain uses TRBV15 and TRBJ2-2; 9 nucleotides agree with TRBD2. From germline, CDR1 is LNHNV and CDR2 YYDKDF (reference sequence). CDR3 size: 16 residues. V shed 5 bases, J shed 1 base, and the junction held 5 bases outside the gene matches. The CDR3 sequence: CATSGRLAVNTGELFF. The CDR3 DNA is TGTGCCACCAGCGGACGACTAGCGGTGAACACCGGGGAGCTGTTTTTT.